The 3 T cell receptor beta chains listed next were all sequenced from one sample in a study of T cell changes during pregnancy in multiple sclerosis. Profiled with immunoSEQ multiplex PCR; TCRdb holds only in-frame clones, not every one. The sample holds fewer than 55,000 clones, 85% to 95% seen once. What was sequenced was peripheral blood. These receptor sequences come from a female donor with multiple sclerosis, enrolled in a pregnancy study.

The V gene is TRBV29-1, the J gene TRBJ2-1; D possibly corresponds to TRBD2 (5 bases). The CDR3 spans 12 residues. Trimming pared 3 bases from V and 5 bases from J, leaving 8 bases between. Germline assignment: CDR1 SQVTM and CDR2 ANQGSEA. The CDR3 sequence: CSVERVNNEQFF. The CDR3 DNA reads as TGCAGCGTTGAGAGGGTTAACAATGAGCAGTTCTTC.

The rearrangement joins TRBV4-1 to TRBJ2-1, with 11 bases matching TRBD2. Per the germline V gene, CDR1 is MGHRA and CDR2 is YSYEKL. The CDR3 sequence is 16 residues long. The ends lost 2 bases at V and 4 bases at J; junction bases unmatched: 4. The CDR3 region has the DNA TGCGCCAGCAGCCAAACTAGCGGGAGACCTTACAATGAGCAGTTCTTC. It yields the protein CASSQTSGRPYNEQFF.

The rearrangement uses TRBV6-5 and TRBJ1-1; D might be TRBD1 (5 bases). The CDR3 spans 15 residues. CDR1 is MNHEY, CDR2 SVGAGI, per germline. Trimming removed 0 bases from V and 4 bases from J, with 12 bases in between. Here the CDR3 DNA reads TGTGCCAGCAGTTACTCGACGGGGGTAGGCACTGAAGCTTTCTTT. Translated: CASSYSTGVGTEAFF.